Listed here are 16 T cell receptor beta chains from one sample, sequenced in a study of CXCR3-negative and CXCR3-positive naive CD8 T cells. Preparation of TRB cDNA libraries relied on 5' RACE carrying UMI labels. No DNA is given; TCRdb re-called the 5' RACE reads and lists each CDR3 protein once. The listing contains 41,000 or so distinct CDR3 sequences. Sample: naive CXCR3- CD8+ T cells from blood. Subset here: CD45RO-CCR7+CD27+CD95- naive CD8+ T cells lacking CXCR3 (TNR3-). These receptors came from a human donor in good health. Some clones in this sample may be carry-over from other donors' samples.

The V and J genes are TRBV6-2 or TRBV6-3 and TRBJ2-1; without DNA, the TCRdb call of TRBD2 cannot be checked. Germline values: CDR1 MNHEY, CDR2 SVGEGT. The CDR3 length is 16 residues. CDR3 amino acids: CASSYPTSGGSHEQFF.

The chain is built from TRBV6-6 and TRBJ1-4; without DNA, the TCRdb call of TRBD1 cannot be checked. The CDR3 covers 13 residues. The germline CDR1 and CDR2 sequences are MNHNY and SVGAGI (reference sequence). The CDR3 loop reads CATEQGTNEKLFF.

CDR3 loop: CSVVPGIAKNIQYF. The chain carries TRBV29-1 and TRBJ2-4; the D call of TRBD1 rests on TCRdb alone, since no DNA is present to check it. Germline CDR1 SQVTM, CDR2 ANQGSEA. The CDR3 has 14 amino acids.

The CDR3 here is CASSTGGADGYTF. The V call is TRBV27, the J call TRBJ1-2; the TRBD1 assignment by TCRdb is unverifiable without DNA. CDR3 length: 13 amino acids. Germline lookup yields CDR1 MNHEY and CDR2 SMNVEV (reference sequence).

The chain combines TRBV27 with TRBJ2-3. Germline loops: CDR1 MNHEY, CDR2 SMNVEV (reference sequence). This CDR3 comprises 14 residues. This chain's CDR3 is CASSLSRSTDTQYF.

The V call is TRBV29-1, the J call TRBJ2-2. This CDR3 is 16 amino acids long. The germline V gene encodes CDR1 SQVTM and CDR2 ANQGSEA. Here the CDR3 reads CSVEVPDSENTGELFF.

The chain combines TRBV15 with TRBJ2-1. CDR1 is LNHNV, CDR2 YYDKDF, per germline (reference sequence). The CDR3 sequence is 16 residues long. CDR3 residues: CATSSSSGGSYNEQFF.

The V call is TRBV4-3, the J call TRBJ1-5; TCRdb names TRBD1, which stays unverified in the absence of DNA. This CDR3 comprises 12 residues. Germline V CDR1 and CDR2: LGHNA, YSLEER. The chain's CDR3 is CASSQDRRVRHF.

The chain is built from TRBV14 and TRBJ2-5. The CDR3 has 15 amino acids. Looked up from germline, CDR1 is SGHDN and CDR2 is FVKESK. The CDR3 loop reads CASSQERMYQETQYF. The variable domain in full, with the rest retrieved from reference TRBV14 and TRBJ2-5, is EAGVTQFPSHSVIEKGQTVTLRCDPISGHDNLYWYRRVMGKEIKFLLHFVKESKQDESGMPNNRFLAERTGGTYSTLKVQPAELEDSGVYFCASSQERMYQETQYFGPGTRLLVL.

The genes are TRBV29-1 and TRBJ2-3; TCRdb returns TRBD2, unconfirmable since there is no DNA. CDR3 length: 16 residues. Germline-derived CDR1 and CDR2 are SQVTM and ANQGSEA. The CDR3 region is CSVLLVAESSTDTQYF.

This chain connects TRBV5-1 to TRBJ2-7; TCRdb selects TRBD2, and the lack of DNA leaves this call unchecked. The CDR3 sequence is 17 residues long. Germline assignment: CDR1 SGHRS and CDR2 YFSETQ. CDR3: CASSSWFQGEGSYEQYF.

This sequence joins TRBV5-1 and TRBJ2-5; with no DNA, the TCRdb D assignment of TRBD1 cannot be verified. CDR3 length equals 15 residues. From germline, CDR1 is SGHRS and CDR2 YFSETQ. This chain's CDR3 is CASSLAVRGQETQYF.

The chain's CDR3 is CSVPGDTEAFF. The V gene is TRBV29-1, the J gene TRBJ1-1. The germline V gene has CDR1 SQVTM and CDR2 ANQGSEA. CDR3 size: 11 residues.

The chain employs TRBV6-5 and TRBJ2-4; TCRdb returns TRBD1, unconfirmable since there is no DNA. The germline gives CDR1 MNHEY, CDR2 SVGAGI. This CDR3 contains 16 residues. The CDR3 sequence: CASRRIGTGTKNIQYF.

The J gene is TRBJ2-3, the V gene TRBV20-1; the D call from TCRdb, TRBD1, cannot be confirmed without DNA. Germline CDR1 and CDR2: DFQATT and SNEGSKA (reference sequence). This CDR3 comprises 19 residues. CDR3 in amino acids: CSARADPASEAPFLDTQYF.

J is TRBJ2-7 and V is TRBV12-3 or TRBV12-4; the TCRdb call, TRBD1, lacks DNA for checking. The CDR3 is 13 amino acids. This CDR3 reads CASQLSPVREQYF.